This T cell receptor (beta chain) came from a study of blood T cell repertoires in COVID-19. Study at large: Samples taken during acute and convalescent COVID-19 were collected in the United States, Italy and Spain.

The CDR3 runs to 15 residues. V was clipped by 2 bases and J by 7 bases; unmatched bases: 6. Germline lookup yields CDR1 SGDLS and CDR2 YYNGEE. Method: immunoSEQ multiplex PCR; TCRdb's copy keeps in-frame clones and lacks some. The table shows nearly 250,000 clones, with roughly 86% occurring only once. The receptor was isolated from a woman aged 55-75 years who had recovered from COVID-19. This sequence joins TRBV9 and TRBJ1-6, with 7 bases fitting TRBD1. Specimen: peripheral blood. The CDR3 DNA follows: TGTGCCAGCAGCGTTAACAGGGGCGGGAATTCACCCCTCCACTTT. Its protein product is CASSVNRGGNSPLHF.